This T cell receptor (beta chain) was observed in a study of blood T cell repertoires in COVID-19. Study in general: From T cells, B-cell-depleted T cells, or PBMCs came the material, which was cDNA or gDNA.

This clone came up many times. Germline loops: CDR1 MNHEY, CDR2 SMNVEV (reference sequence). The CDR3 has 15 amino acids. V gave up 2 bases and J gave up 4 bases; unmatched junction bases: 2. As processed by the authors: Reference gene primers were amplified, and this amplification served to estimate nucleated cell counts. The assay was immunoSEQ multiplex PCR, and TCRdb's table has in-frame clones only and misses some. V and J calls and clone size are copied from that table; D and trimming were computed from the DNA. The sample lists over 130,000 clones; roughly 80% were seen once. Specimen: peripheral blood. The J gene is TRBJ2-2, the V gene TRBV27, with 9 positions matching TRBD2. This receptor was obtained from a woman in her forties or fifties with active or convalescent COVID-19. The DNA for the CDR3 is TGTGCCAGCAGTTTAGGACTAGCGAGCACCGGGGAGCTGTTTTTT. It translates to CASSLGLASTGELFF.